This TCR beta chain was recorded in a study of blood T cells in healthy people across ages. Aged about 6 to 100, donors were systemically healthy Caucasians from Russia. This clonotype was detected a few times. It was with a sample-barcoded 5' primer and a J-beta primer mix that a second PCR of about 6 to 12 cycles was run. Each of the samples gave a minimum of 3 million paired-end reads that contained CDR3. TCRdb analysed the 5' RACE reads with MiXCR anew, one entry per CDR3 protein. The profile shows over 750,000 distinct CDR3 sequences, 20% to 25% of them singletons. CDR1 is SGHTA, CDR2 FQGTGA, per germline. V shed 0 bases and J 5 bases; nucleotides not matched to a gene: 10. CDR3 size: 17 residues. These data were also reused for a study on T cells of mothers and their children.

The rearrangement joins TRBV7-3 to TRBJ2-1; TRBD2 matches at 7 bases. Specimen: blood. The clonotype originates from a boy aged 5-17 years in good health. The CDR3 here is CASSLTLGGGSNNEQFF. The CDR3 DNA reads TGTGCCAGCAGCTTAACTTTGGGGGGAGGGAGTAACAATGAGCAGTTCTTC.